The 13 T cell receptor beta chains presented below share a single source sample, sequenced in a study of beta chain features in type 1 diabetes. Findings and limits, study-wide: Within each of all four CD4+ subsets, Type 1 diabetes patients had TCRB CDR3s that were moderately but significantly shorter.

The whole isolated RNA underwent reverse transcription, so sequencing captured expressed TCRB transcripts. Repertoires were generated with immunoSEQ multiplex PCR, while TCRdb's copy carries only in-frame clones and drops some. This table has 600,000 to 700,000 clones, around 12% appearing once. The antigens these receptors bind are not known. Sample: naive CD4+ T cells from blood. The receptor source for this set is a man aged 25 to 40 with type 1 diabetes.

V usage is TRBV5-6 and J usage is TRBJ2-1; the match to TRBD1 covers 9 bases. Germline V gene data show CDR1 as SGHDT and CDR2 as YYEEEE. This CDR3 comprises 15 residues. V trimming: 4 bases; J trimming: 1 base; junction bases outside the gene matches: 3. CDR3 nucleotide sequence: TGTGCCAGCAGCACAGGGGGCCCTTCCTACAATGAGCAGTTCTTC. It is translated as CASSTGGPSYNEQFF.

The chain joins TRBV29-1 to TRBJ2-7, with 11 bases lining up with TRBD2. The V gene end was trimmed by 5 bases and the J gene end by 3 bases; junction bases not matched to a gene: 6. Germline CDR1 SQVTM, CDR2 ANQGSEA. CDR3 size: 14 residues. CDR3 amino acids: CSVYPGTSGYEQYF. CDR3 nucleotide sequence: TGCAGCGTTTACCCCGGGACTAGCGGCTACGAGCAGTACTTC.

The chain uses TRBV27 and TRBJ2-3, with D perhaps TRBD1 or TRBD2 (5 bases each). CDR1 and CDR2 (germline): MNHEY, SMNVEV (reference sequence). This CDR3 is built from 16 residues. Trimming left V 5 bases short and J 0 bases short, with 15 bases between. CDR3 nucleotides: TGTGCCAGCAGTCCCATTCGAGGGGAGAGCACAGATACGCAGTATTTT. Amino acid sequence: CASSPIRGESTDTQYF.

This clone was recorded a few times. The chain recombines TRBV27 with TRBJ2-5; D possibly corresponds to TRBD1 (5 bases). With 6 bases removed from V and 1 base from J, the gap between germline ends came to 12 bases. Germline-derived CDR1 and CDR2 are MNHEY and SMNVEV (reference sequence). There are 14 residues in the CDR3. The CDR3 protein is CASSMLGLQETQYF. The CDR3 DNA is TGTGCCAGCAGCATGCTGGGGCTCCAAGAGACCCAGTACTTC.

This chain uses TRBV28 with TRBJ1-2, with 8 bases aligning to TRBD1. The CDR3 length is 14 residues. The V gene's germline CDR1 is MDHEN and CDR2 SYDVKM. Trimming removed 6 bases from V and 0 bases from J; junction bases left unmatched: 3. CDR3 loop: CASSSGQANYGYTF. The CDR3 nucleotides read TGTGCCAGCAGCTCGGGACAGGCTAACTATGGCTACACCTTC.

This clone came up a few times. The rearrangement uses TRBV30 and TRBJ2-5, with D possibly matching TRBD1 (5 bases). CDR1 is GTSNPN and CDR2 is SVGIG in the germline V gene (reference sequence). This CDR3 comprises 16 residues. Trimming removed 0 bases from V and 4 bases from J, with 18 bases in between. The CDR3 reads CAWSVLPGILGETQYF. Written as DNA, the CDR3 is TGTGCCTGGAGTGTACTCCCAGGGATATTAGGAGAGACCCAGTACTTC.

This clone came up a few times. This chain joins TRBV5-1 and TRBJ2-5; 8 bases agree with TRBD2. Unmatched junction bases numbered 7, after V lost 4 bases and J lost 5 bases. CDR1 is SGHRS, CDR2 YFSETQ, per germline. This CDR3 region has 14 residues. This CDR3 is CASSPGLAGETQYF. CDR3 coding DNA: TGCGCCAGCAGCCCTGGACTAGCAGGGGAGACCCAGTACTTC. Full variable domain (remainder filled in from reference TRBV5-1 and TRBJ2-5): KAGVTQTPRYLIKTRGQQVTLSCSPISGHRSVSWYQQTPGQGLQFLFEYFSETQRNKGNFPGRFSGRQFSNSRSEMNVSTLELGDSALYLCASSPGLAGETQYFGPGTRLLVL.

CDR3 sequence reads: CASSQDLAGGYEQYF. In DNA form, the CDR3 reads TGCGCCAGCAGCCAAGATCTAGCAGGAGGCTACGAGCAGTACTTC. The V call is TRBV4-3, the J call TRBJ2-7, with D perhaps matching TRBD2 (5 bases). Trimming pared 0 bases from V and 3 bases from J, leaving 12 bases between. Germline V gene sequence: CDR1 LGHNA, CDR2 YSLEER. The CDR3 has 15 residues.

The chain joins TRBV4-3 to TRBJ2-7; perhaps TRBD2 as D (6 bases). Germline CDR1 and CDR2: LGHNA and YSLEER. V lost 2 bases and J lost 1, with 12 bases in between. This CDR3 has 15 residues. Written as DNA, the CDR3 is TGCGCCAGCAGCCAACTCGGGACTGCTTCCTACGAGCAGTACTTC. This sequence encodes CASSQLGTASYEQYF.

V usage is TRBV14 and J usage is TRBJ2-5; D gene unclear. Germline CDR1 is SGHDN and CDR2 is FVKESK. The length of the CDR3 is 16 residues. Trimming shortened V by 0 bases and J by 0 bases, and 11 bases separated the two germline ends. CDR3 amino acids: CASSQERTTNQETQYF. The CDR3 nucleotides read TGTGCCAGCAGCCAAGAAAGAACTACTAACCAAGAGACCCAGTACTTC. The whole variable domain, remainder taken from reference TRBV14 and TRBJ2-5, is EAGVTQFPSHSVIEKGQTVTLRCDPISGHDNLYWYRRVMGKEIKFLLHFVKESKQDESGMPNNRFLAERTGGTYSTLKVQPAELEDSGVYFCASSQERTTNQETQYFGPGTRLLVL.

This clone has more than one count but fewer than ten. The chain has TRBV6-5 and TRBJ2-2; possibly TRBD2 for D (5 bases). Looked up from germline, CDR1 is MNHEY and CDR2 is SVGAGI. The CDR3 sequence is 16 residues long. Trimming took off 4 bases at V and 5 bases at J, with 17 bases between the two ends. CDR3 sequence reads: CASSSFVAGGTGELFF. CDR3 DNA: TGTGCCAGCAGTTCCTTCGTCGCGGGTGGGACCGGGGAGCTGTTTTTT.

The V and J genes are TRBV9 and TRBJ2-3; TRBD1 might be the D (6 bases). V lost 0 bases and J lost 4, with 9 bases in between. This CDR3 comprises 14 residues. Germline CDR1 reads SGDLS; CDR2 reads YYNGEE. The CDR3 loop reads CASSVAGVADTQYF. The CDR3 bases are TGTGCCAGCAGCGTAGCAGGGGTGGCAGATACGCAGTATTTT.

The chain employs TRBV10-3 and TRBJ2-5, with D tentatively TRBD2 (7 bases). Germline-derived CDR1 and CDR2 are ENHRY and SYGVKD. The CDR3 loop spans 15 amino acids. Trimming removed 10 bases from V and 4 bases from J, with 22 bases in between. The CDR3: CASNGAGARRETQYF. CDR3 nucleotide sequence: TGTGCCAGCAACGGGGCGGGGGCTCGAAGAGAGACCCAGTACTTC.